This entry concerns a single TCR beta chain. What it binds is not known. This record comes from a study of cytomegalovirus exposure and HLA in healthy donors. The table came from immunoSEQ multiplex PCR; TCRdb's copy has only in-frame clones and leaves some out. In the table there are under 80,000 clones, roughly nine tenths of which are singletons. CDR1 and CDR2 from the germline V gene are SGHTA and FQGNSA. The CDR3 runs to 19 residues. V was pared by 6 bases and J by 4 bases, with 20 bases of the junction left unmatched. The study, taken as a whole, reports: TCR sequences were mostly rare, though some public TCRs occurred in many donors. The study flagged roughly 150 TCR beta chains as cytomegalovirus-associated.

The TCR originated in a woman between 18 and 29 years old in good health and CMV-seronegative. J is TRBJ2-7 and V is TRBV7-2; 11 bases agree with TRBD1. The sequenced material came from PBMCs. CDR3 DNA: TGTGCCAGCAGTCTAGTGGGAGGGTCCACCGGGACAGGGGGTTACGAGCAGTACTTC. It is translated as CASSLVGGSTGTGGYEQYF.